This T cell receptor beta chain comes out of a study of CD8+CD57+ T cells in acquired aplastic anemia. The junction had 2 bases not matched to a gene; V was cut back by 3 bases and J by 2 bases. The CDR3 is 14 residues long. The germline CDR1 and CDR2 sequences are SGHRS and YFSETQ. Researchers used genomic DNA as the template to profile TCR beta VDJ and CDR3. TCRdb used MiXCR to reprocess the reads, holding one entry per CDR3 protein. Counted here are some 170,000 distinct CDR3 sequences, around 40% occurring once; the ten biggest clones make up under 1.2%. The sample was sorted CD4+, CD8+, or CD8+CD57+ T cells (not recorded which) from PBMCs. This chain connects TRBV5-1 to TRBJ1-1, with TRBD1 identical over 9 bases. The clonotype originates from a human donor in good health. The CDR3 bases are TGCGCCAGCAGCTGGGGACAGGGAAACACTGAAGCTTTCTTT. Translating it yields CASSWGQGNTEAFF.